The clone carrying this T cell receptor (beta chain) appeared once. Repertoires were generated with immunoSEQ multiplex PCR, while TCRdb's copy carries only in-frame clones and drops some. The repertoire includes 270,000 or so clones, roughly 90% of them detected once, and under 2.5% sits in the top ten. The data stem from a study of blood T cell repertoires in COVID-19. For the study at large: From the United States, Italy and Spain came samples of acute and convalescent COVID-19.

Trimming left V 10 bases short and J 3 bases short, with 13 bases between. Germline V CDR1 and CDR2: LNHNV, YYDKDF (reference sequence). The length of the CDR3 is 12 residues. The rearrangement links TRBV15 to TRBJ2-7, with D uncertain. The sample comprised peripheral blood. The clonotype originates from a woman aged 55-69 years with COVID-19, enrolled during active disease. The CDR3 here is CAISQPGYEQYF. The CDR3 region has the DNA TGTGCCATTTCGCAACCGGGCTACGAGCAGTACTTC.